The sequence of this T cell receptor beta chain was determined in a study of neoadjuvant anti-PD-1 for oral cavity cancer. Sequenced by immunoSEQ multiplex PCR; TCRdb stores in-frame clones only, minus some. The sample lists approximately 15,000 clones, around 64% occurring once. V lost 3 bases, J lost 3 bases, and 8 bases stayed unmatched. The CDR3 is 15 residues long. Per the germline V gene, CDR1 is SGHNT and CDR2 is YYREEE (reference sequence). Patients had HPV-negative, locally advanced oral cavity squamous cell carcinoma. Analysis of PBMCs was direct, with no culture step. The TCR was taken from a person aged 35-79 years with oral cavity squamous cell carcinoma. The sequencing used PBMCs, collected before nivolumab (anti-PD-1) treatment. The chain uses TRBV5-4 and TRBJ1-2; 7 bases are a match to TRBD1. The CDR3 region has the DNA TGTGCCAGCAGCTCCTTCACAGGGGCGGACTATGGCTACACCTTC. It codes for CASSSFTGADYGYTF.